This TCR beta chain was sequenced in a study of technical replicates of blood from a few donors (dated by TCRdb to about 2017). CDR1 LNHNV and CDR2 YYDKDF are derived from the germline V gene (reference sequence). Reading from cysteine to phenylalanine, the CDR3 counts 15 amino acids. Of all the DNA, just the CDR3 is kept, 45 bases in frame from base 1. The trim is 3 bases for V and 0 bases for J, with a gap of 9 bases between the germline ends. Worth noting for this clone: It lacks a known antigen. No base quality information exists; no much larger clone differs at one position.

The receptor library was made with the immunoSEQ multiplex PCR assay. The source is immuneACCESS, and TCRdb retained only in-frame sequences with V and J called. Part of the clones is not carried over; for the studies checked, unresolved V genes explain less than half of this, and the remainder is unexplained. Across this sample there are 30,000 to 40,000 clones, with around nine tenths seen only once. Approximately 4% of the sample goes to the ten largest clones. The sequence was obtained from a human donor in good health. Some clones in this sample may be carry-over from other donors' samples. The sequenced sample consisted of PBMCs. The chain links TRBV15 with TRBJ1-3; the D gene is not confidently resolved. Read as DNA, the sequence is TGTGCCACCAGCAGGGGAGGGATCTCTGGAAACACCATATATTTT. Protein translation: CATSRGGISGNTIYF.